The TCR beta chain under discussion was sequenced for a study of blood T cells in healthy people across ages. The CDR3 covers 16 residues. Trimming took 3 bases from V and 2 from J, leaving 17 bases between them. Germline V gene lookup returns CDR1 MDHEN and CDR2 SYDVKM. Alongside a J-beta primer mix, a sample-barcoded 5' primer served in a second PCR lasting about 7 to 12 cycles. A single record per CDR3 protein comes from TCRdb applying MiXCR to the 5' RACE reads. The table has 1.5 million or so distinct CDR3 sequences, about 40% seen once; the top ten hold 7.9%. The chain carries TRBV28 and TRBJ2-7, with D possibly being TRBD1 (6 bases). The sequencing input was blood. This receptor was identified in a woman between 18 and 30 years old in good health. This CDR3 reads CASSFGSSGQPYEQYF. In DNA form, the CDR3 reads TGTGCCAGCAGTTTTGGTAGTAGTGGACAGCCCTACGAGCAGTACTTC. Drawing the rest from reference TRBV28 and TRBJ2-7, the complete variable domain is DVKVTQSSRYLVKRTGEKVFLECVQDMDHENMFWYRQDPGLGLRLIYFSYDVKMKEKGDIPEGYSVSREKKERFSLILESASTNQTSMYLCASSFGSSGQPYEQYFGPGTRLTVT.